Presented here are 20 T cell receptor beta chains from one specimen sequenced in a study of T cells after yellow fever vaccination. TCRdb processed the 5' RACE reads anew with MiXCR; each CDR3 protein has one entry. The data show around 60,000 distinct CDR3 sequences, 4.5% to 6% seen once. Material: PBMCs, either bulk or a sorted T-cell subset (CD4+, CD8+, memory, or dextramer-sorted; not recorded which), obtained on the day of the yellow fever booster vaccination. Receptors were obtained from a man aged 18 to 35 who received the YFV17D yellow fever vaccine.

This clonotype was found a few times. This chain links TRBV6-2 or TRBV6-3 with TRBJ2-7; perhaps D is TRBD1 or TRBD2 (5 bases each). Germline-derived CDR1 and CDR2 are MNHEY and SVGEGT. This CDR3 spans 13 amino acids. With 5 bases removed from V and 4 bases from J, the gap between germline ends came to 12 bases. The CDR3 DNA reads as TGTGCCAGCAGTCCCCGGGACCTTTACGAGCAGTACGTC. Protein product: CASSPRDLYEQYV.

This clonotype was observed many times. The rearrangement uses TRBV4-3 and TRBJ1-1, with 9 bases fitting TRBD1. Trimming took 3 bases from V and 4 from J; bases not matched to a gene: 9. The CDR3 covers 16 residues. Germline CDR1 is LGHNA and CDR2 is YSLEER. The CDR3 region has the DNA TGCGCCAGCAGCCATGGGACCGGGACAGGGACCACTGAAGCTTTCTTT. Residues: CASSHGTGTGTTEAFF.

In this sample, this clonotype turned up many times. J is TRBJ2-5 and V is TRBV10-3; 9 bases are a match to TRBD2. This CDR3 is 13 amino acids long. V was pared by 5 bases and J by 3 bases, with 1 base of the junction left unmatched. Germline V gene data show CDR1 as ENHRY and CDR2 as SYGVKD. CDR3 nucleotide sequence: TGTGCCATCAGTTCTAGCGGGGAAGAGACCCAGTACTTC. Protein product: CAISSSGEETQYF.

The table lists this clonotype with many counts. This rearrangement joins TRBV18 to TRBJ2-7; tentatively, D is TRBD1 (6 bases). The CDR3 covers 14 residues. Germline V gives CDR1 KGHSH, CDR2 LQKENI. Trimming took off 4 bases at V and 1 base at J, with 11 bases between the two ends. For the CDR3, the DNA is TGTGCCAGCTCACAGAACAGGGATTCCTACGAGCAGTACGTC. It specifies CASSQNRDSYEQYV.

This clonotype was observed at least ten times. The chain employs TRBV7-6 and TRBJ2-3; D is unresolved. The V gene's germline CDR1 is SGHVS and CDR2 FNYEAQ. CDR3 length: 15 amino acids. The V end lost 6 bases, the J end lost 3 bases, and 16 bases lay between the germline ends. CDR3 loop: CASRRKVGTTDTQYF. CDR3 DNA: TGTGCCAGCAGACGGAAAGTGGGTACAACAGATACGCAGTATTTT.

V usage is TRBV7-9 and J usage is TRBJ2-2; D not resolved. This CDR3 has 15 amino acids. The ends were cut back, 7 bases at V and 4 bases at J, with 16 bases in the middle. The germline V gene encodes CDR1 SEHNR and CDR2 FQNEAQ (reference sequence). Written as DNA, the CDR3 is TGTGCCAGCACTCCTTCCCTGGGAATCACCGGGGAGCTGTTTTTT. It specifies CASTPSLGITGELFF.

This clonotype came up a few times. The chain combines TRBV7-3 with TRBJ2-7, with a weak D call TRBD1 (6 bases). Germline V lookup: CDR1 SGHTA, CDR2 FQGTGA. The length of the CDR3 is 13 residues. V shed 0 bases and J shed 6 bases, with 9 bases lying between them. The DNA of the CDR3 is TGTGCCAGCAGCTTAACAGGGGGTTCCGAGCAGTACTTC. Translated, it gives CASSLTGGSEQYF.

At least ten counts were recorded for this clonotype. The J gene is TRBJ2-7, the V gene TRBV5-1, with TRBD2 as a possible D gene (5 bases). Trimming left V 4 bases short and J 3 bases short, with 8 bases between. From germline, CDR1 is SGHRS and CDR2 YFSETQ. This CDR3 spans 12 amino acids. CDR3 DNA sequence: TGCGCCAGCAGCACGAGCGGCTACGAGCAGTACTTC. This encodes CASSTSGYEQYF.

This clonotype was seen many times. The genes are TRBV27 and TRBJ2-7; maybe TRBD1 (5 bases). V lost 6 bases to trimming and J lost 1 base, with 13 bases between them. Germline assignment: CDR1 MNHEY and CDR2 SMNVEV (reference sequence). This CDR3 comprises 14 residues. CDR3 region: CASSQRGSSYEQYF. CDR3 bases: TGTGCCAGCAGCCAAAGGGGCAGTTCCTACGAGCAGTACTTC.

Ten or more counts support this clonotype. V is TRBV27 and J is TRBJ2-7, with D perhaps matching TRBD1 (5 bases). V lost 2 bases to trimming and J lost 2 bases, with 10 bases between them. CDR1 is MNHEY, CDR2 SMNVEV, per germline (reference sequence). The CDR3 covers 14 residues. CDR3 protein: CASSLKGAAYEQYF. Written as DNA, the CDR3 is TGTGCCAGCAGTTTAAAAGGGGCAGCCTACGAGCAGTACTTC.

This clonotype was seen ten or more times. The chain joins TRBV12-3 or TRBV12-4 to TRBJ2-1; D is perhaps TRBD1 or TRBD2 (5 bases each). This CDR3 region has 15 residues. Deletions cut 5 bases from V and 0 bases from J, with 11 bases between. The CDR3 bases are TGTGCCAGCAGTCCTACCGGGACCTCCTACAATGAGCAGTTCTTC. This encodes CASSPTGTSYNEQFF.

This clonotype was observed at least ten times. The CDR3 bases are TGTGCCAGCAGAACCGGGGGGGACGAAAAACTGTTTTTT. It yields the protein CASRTGGDEKLFF. The rearrangement links TRBV7-2 to TRBJ1-4; TRBD1 might be the D (5 bases). The germline CDR1 and CDR2 sequences are SGHTA and FQGNSA. Trimming took 6 bases from V and 8 from J, leaving 13 bases between them. The CDR3 loop spans 13 amino acids.

This clonotype has just a few counts. This sequence joins TRBV6-5 and TRBJ1-6; D not certain. This CDR3 region has 14 residues. The germline V and J ends were trimmed by 3 bases and 4 bases, with 7 bases remaining between them. Per germline, CDR1 MNHEY and CDR2 SVGAGI. CDR3 bases: TGTGCCAGCAGTTATGGGCTTTATAATTCACCCCTCCACTTT. The encoded protein is CASSYGLYNSPLHF.

This clonotype showed up many times. The CDR3 reads CASSPWTGGNTEAFF. CDR3 in DNA: TGCGCCAGCAGCCCTTGGACAGGGGGGAACACTGAAGCTTTCTTT. The chain joins TRBV5-1 to TRBJ1-1, with 10 bases lining up with TRBD1. The CDR3 runs 15 residues. V lost 4 bases and J lost 1; bases outside the gene matches: 4. Germline loops: CDR1 SGHRS, CDR2 YFSETQ.

This clonotype came up many times. The chain carries TRBV4-3 and TRBJ2-3; TRBD2 aligns across 7 bases. J was trimmed by 3 bases and V by 0 bases; bases with no gene match: 3. The CDR3 length is 15 residues. Germline V gene lookup returns CDR1 LGHNA and CDR2 YSLEER. Here the CDR3 DNA reads TGCGCCAGCAGCCAAGAGTGGGGGGGGACAGATACGCAGTATTTT. Amino acid sequence: CASSQEWGGTDTQYF.

This clonotype was seen at least ten times. The chain uses TRBV7-9 and TRBJ2-3, with TRBD2 matching 8 bases. Germline CDR1 and CDR2: SEHNR and FQNEAQ (reference sequence). The CDR3 sequence is 14 residues long. Losses at the gene ends were 0 bases for V and 6 bases for J; bases not matched to a gene: 2. The CDR3 sequence: CASSLAPGGDTQYF. CDR3 nucleotide sequence: TGTGCCAGCAGCTTAGCGCCGGGGGGGGATACGCAGTATTTT.

The chain joins TRBV9 to TRBJ2-3; TRBD1 might be the D (6 bases). In germline, CDR1 is SGDLS, CDR2 YYNGEE. Trimming pared 1 base from V and 2 bases from J, leaving 17 bases between. CDR3 length equals 17 residues. Here the CDR3 reads CASSVSGVLLPTDTQYF. The CDR3 coding sequence is TGTGCCAGCAGCGTATCAGGGGTCTTACTTCCCACAGATACGCAGTATTTT. Supplemented by reference TRBV9 and TRBJ2-3, the full variable domain reads DSGVTQTPKHLITATGQRVTLRCSPRSGDLSVYWYQQSLDQGLQFLIQYYNGEERAKGNILERFSAQQFPDLHSELNLSSLELGDSALYFCASSVSGVLLPTDTQYFGPGTRLTVL.

The rearrangement joins TRBV7-2 to TRBJ1-6; a weak D match, TRBD1 (5 bases). This CDR3 region has 17 residues. Germline V lookup: CDR1 SGHTA, CDR2 FQGNSA. V was pared by 1 base and J by 9 bases, with 19 bases between. CDR3 nucleotide sequence: TGTGCCAGCAGCTTAGTTGCCGGGCCCTCAGGGCGTTCACCCCTCCACTTT. Amino acid sequence: CASSLVAGPSGRSPLHF.

The chain links TRBV6-5 to TRBJ1-6; possibly TRBD1 for D (6 bases). V dropped 5 bases and J dropped 10 bases, with 15 bases sitting between them. There are 14 residues in the CDR3. From germline, CDR1 is MNHEY and CDR2 SVGAGI. The CDR3 nucleotides are TGTGCCAGCAGTGGGGGCAGGGCAAGGTCACCCCTCCACTTT. This translates into CASSGGRARSPLHF.

In this sample, this clonotype turned up many times. The V and J genes are TRBV6-5 and TRBJ2-7, with 8 positions matching TRBD2. V was clipped by 5 bases and J by 2 bases; unmatched bases: 8. Germline CDR1 MNHEY, CDR2 SVGAGI. CDR3 length: 15 amino acids. The CDR3 reads CASSPGAGATYEQYF. The CDR3 DNA sequence: TGTGCCAGCAGTCCTGGAGCGGGGGCCACCTACGAGCAGTACTTC.